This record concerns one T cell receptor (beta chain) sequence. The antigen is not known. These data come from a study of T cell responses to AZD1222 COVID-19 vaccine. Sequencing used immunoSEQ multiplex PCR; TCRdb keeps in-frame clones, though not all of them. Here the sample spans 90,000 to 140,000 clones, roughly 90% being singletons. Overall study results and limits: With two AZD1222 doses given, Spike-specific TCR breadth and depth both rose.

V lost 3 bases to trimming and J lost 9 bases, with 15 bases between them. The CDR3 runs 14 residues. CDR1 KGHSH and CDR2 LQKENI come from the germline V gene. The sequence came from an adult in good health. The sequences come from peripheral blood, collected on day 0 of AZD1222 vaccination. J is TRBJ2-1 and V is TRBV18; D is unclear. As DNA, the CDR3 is TGTGCCAGCTCACCCCAGCCGTATACGGGTGAGCAGTTCTTC. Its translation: CASSPQPYTGEQFF.